Each of the 3 T cell receptor beta chains below was sequenced from the same sample in a study of T cell responses to AZD1222 COVID-19 vaccine. Profiled with immunoSEQ multiplex PCR; TCRdb holds only in-frame clones, not every one. This table has about 110,000 clones, roughly nine tenths appearing once. The material was peripheral blood, obtained 28 days after the second AZD1222 dose. All receptors come from an adult who received the AZD1222 COVID-19 vaccine.

The CDR3 region is CATSAGGTDTQYF. As DNA, the CDR3 is TGTGCCACCAGCGCGGGGGGCACAGATACGCAGTATTTT. This sequence joins TRBV15 and TRBJ2-3; 7 positions agree with TRBD2. The V gene end was trimmed by 5 bases and the J gene end by 1 base; junction bases not matched to a gene: 0. This CDR3 contains 13 residues. CDR1 and CDR2 (germline): LNHNV, YYDKDF (reference sequence).

V and J are TRBV9 and TRBJ1-5, with D perhaps matching TRBD1 (5 bases). The germline gives CDR1 SGDLS, CDR2 YYNGEE. There are 17 residues in the CDR3. V gave up 3 bases and J gave up 0 bases, with 16 bases separating them. The CDR3 spells CASSGDPNGGSNQPQHF. The CDR3 DNA is TGTGCCAGCAGCGGAGACCCCAATGGGGGTAGCAATCAGCCCCAGCATTTT.

The rearrangement links TRBV4-2 to TRBJ1-2, with 8 nucleotides matching TRBD1. The junction had 4 bases not matched to a gene; V was cut back by 0 bases and J by 4 bases. There are 15 residues in the CDR3. The V gene's germline CDR1 is LGHNA and CDR2 YNFKEQ. CDR3 sequence (DNA): TGTGCCAGCAGCCAAGAGGGACAGGAAGGCTATGGCTACACCTTC. Its protein product is CASSQEGQEGYGYTF.